Shown below are 23 T cell receptor beta chains from a single sample sequenced in a study of cytomegalovirus exposure and HLA in healthy donors. The PCR ran on 60 Vbeta and 13 Jbeta primers. The assay was immunoSEQ multiplex PCR, and TCRdb's table has in-frame clones only and misses some. This sample yields around 67,000 clones, of which approximately 80% are seen a single time; roughly 7.8% belongs to the top ten. The sample was PBMCs. The receptor source for this set is a man between 18 and 29 years old in good health and CMV-seropositive.

This clone has more than one count but fewer than ten. This sequence joins TRBV28 and TRBJ2-6; perhaps TRBD1 as D (5 bases). The germline V gene encodes CDR1 MDHEN and CDR2 SYDVKM. The CDR3 is 15 residues long. V shed 6 bases and J shed 2 bases, with 11 bases lying between them. This CDR3 reads CASRHQGTGANVLTF. CDR3 in DNA: TGTGCCAGCAGACATCAGGGAACTGGGGCCAACGTCCTGACTTTC.

Only a few counts were recorded for this clone. This chain connects TRBV6-5 to TRBJ1-1, with D maybe TRBD1 (5 bases). The CDR3 is 13 residues long. The germline CDR1 and CDR2 sequences are MNHEY and SVGAGI. Trimming cost V 5 bases and J 4 bases, with 11 bases left between them. The CDR3 DNA is TGTGCCAGCAGTCCTTACAGGTCCACTGAAGCTTTCTTT. This codes for CASSPYRSTEAFF.

V and J are TRBV4-1 and TRBJ2-7, with 11 nucleotides matching TRBD1. The length of the CDR3 is 15 residues. Germline assignment: CDR1 MGHRA and CDR2 YSYEKL. Unmatched junction bases numbered 5, after V lost 4 bases and J lost 3 bases. In DNA, the CDR3 is TGCGCCAGCAGCCGCGGGGACAGGGGGGACTACGAGCAGTACTTC. Protein product: CASSRGDRGDYEQYF.

The genes are TRBV30 and TRBJ2-7, with 8 bases that match TRBD1. The CDR3 runs 14 residues. Germline V gene data show CDR1 as GTSNPN and CDR2 as SVGIG (reference sequence). V lost 3 bases to trimming and J lost 4 bases; unmatched junction nucleotides: 8. CDR3 in amino acids: CAWRAGTGDYEQYF. The CDR3, as DNA: TGTGCCTGGAGGGCTGGGACAGGAGATTACGAGCAGTACTTC.

The V call is TRBV15, the J call TRBJ2-1; D is unclear. The germline V gene encodes CDR1 LNHNV and CDR2 YYDKDF (reference sequence). This CDR3 contains 12 residues. The ends were cut back, 0 bases at V and 6 bases at J, with 3 bases in the middle. This CDR3 is CATSRDSNEQFF. CDR3 DNA: TGTGCCACCAGCAGAGACTCCAATGAGCAGTTCTTC.

This clone was seen just once. V is TRBV30 and J is TRBJ1-2, with TRBD1 identical over 7 bases. CDR1 is GTSNPN and CDR2 is SVGIG in the germline V gene (reference sequence). The CDR3 runs 11 residues. V trimming: 4 bases; J trimming: 7 bases; junction bases outside the gene matches: 3. Here the CDR3 reads CAWTAGGGYTF. The CDR3 nucleotides are TGTGCCTGGACGGCAGGGGGTGGCTACACCTTC.

The chain links TRBV7-2 to TRBJ2-1; tentatively, D is TRBD2 (6 bases). Germline V CDR1 and CDR2: SGHTA, FQGNSA. This CDR3 contains 13 residues. Trimming took off 5 bases at V and 7 bases at J, with 12 bases between the two ends. The CDR3 loop reads CASSRTGGNEQFF. As DNA, the CDR3 is TGTGCCAGCAGCCGGACTGGGGGGAATGAGCAGTTCTTC.

In this sample, this clone turned up a few times. The chain joins TRBV4-2 to TRBJ2-3; D possibly corresponds to TRBD1 (7 bases). Trimming took off 6 bases at V and 2 bases at J, with 18 bases between the two ends. From germline, CDR1 is LGHNA and CDR2 YNFKEQ. The CDR3 runs to 16 residues. The DNA for the CDR3 is TGTGCCAGCAGTACTACCCAGGGGGGCTTCACAGATACGCAGTATTTT. It codes for CASSTTQGGFTDTQYF.

This clone was seen more than once but under ten times. The V gene is TRBV6-5, the J gene TRBJ1-1, with D possibly being TRBD1 (6 bases). The V end lost 5 bases, the J end lost 3 bases, and 16 bases lay between the germline ends. The CDR3 sequence is 15 residues long. The germline gives CDR1 MNHEY, CDR2 SVGAGI. The CDR3, as DNA: TGTGCCAGCAGTGCGCTGGTACAGGGAGACACTGAAGCTTTCTTT. This translates into CASSALVQGDTEAFF.

This clone was counted a few times. This sequence joins TRBV28 and TRBJ2-3; TRBD1 agrees at 8 bases. This CDR3 has 13 amino acids. CDR1 is MDHEN and CDR2 is SYDVKM in the germline V gene. V lost 10 bases, J lost 1 base, and 4 bases stayed unmatched. The CDR3: CATRGRGTDTQYF. CDR3 DNA: TGTGCCACCAGGGGGCGCGGCACAGATACGCAGTATTTT.

This clone has only a few counts. The chain uses TRBV6-6 and TRBJ1-2; D ambiguous. The CDR3 is 15 residues long. Per the germline V gene, CDR1 is MNHNY and CDR2 is SVGAGI (reference sequence). V lost 5 bases to trimming and J lost 3 bases, with 16 bases between them. CDR3 region: CASSTGPQRHYGYTF. The CDR3 DNA reads TGTGCCAGCAGTACGGGCCCCCAGCGGCACTATGGCTACACCTTC.

The chain combines TRBV29-1 with TRBJ2-5; no firm D call. TRBJ2-7 explains the end of the DNA better; the J call may be wrong. Germline CDR1 is SQVTM and CDR2 is ANQGSEA. CDR3 length equals 12 residues. CDR3 coding DNA: TGCAGCGTTGGACGGAGCTCCTACGAGCAGTACTTC. Its protein is CSVGRSSYEQYF.

V is TRBV27 and J is TRBJ2-1; no clear D gene. The CDR3 totals 13 residues. Looked up from germline, CDR1 is MNHEY and CDR2 is SMNVEV (reference sequence). V lost 0 bases, J lost 4 bases, and 4 bases lay in between. Written as DNA, the CDR3 is TGTGCCAGCAGTTTATCCCCGTACAATGAGCAGTTCTTC. Its protein is CASSLSPYNEQFF.

In DNA, the CDR3 is TGTGCCAGCAGTTCAGGACTGTACTATGGCTACACCTTC. This sequence encodes CASSSGLYYGYTF. V gene TRBV27 combines with J gene TRBJ1-2; no clear D gene. CDR1 and CDR2 from the germline V gene are MNHEY and SMNVEV (reference sequence). The CDR3 consists of 13 residues. The ends were cut back, 4 bases at V and 3 bases at J, with 9 bases in the middle.

The genes are TRBV5-8 and TRBJ2-1; no clear D gene. V dropped 1 base and J dropped 10 bases, with 9 bases sitting between them. The CDR3 totals 12 residues. In germline, CDR1 is SGHTS, CDR2 YDEGEE. CDR3 protein: CASSLLLGEQFF. The CDR3, as DNA: TGTGCCAGCAGCTTGTTGCTAGGCGAGCAGTTCTTC.

The chain has TRBV9 and TRBJ2-7; no definite D call. V lost 0 bases and J lost 3, with 10 bases in between. Per the germline V gene, CDR1 is SGDLS and CDR2 is YYNGEE. The CDR3 consists of 14 residues. This chain's CDR3 is CASSVGHAVYEQYF. The CDR3 DNA follows: TGTGCCAGCAGCGTAGGGCACGCTGTCTACGAGCAGTACTTC.

This chain joins TRBV29-1 and TRBJ2-1, with D maybe TRBD1 (6 bases). V was trimmed by 6 bases and J by 0 bases, leaving 15 bases between them. Germline CDR1 reads SQVTM; CDR2 reads ANQGSEA. The CDR3 is 15 amino acids. CDR3 in amino acids: CSVLGRGGSYNEQFF. Written as DNA, the CDR3 is TGCAGCGTCCTTGGCAGGGGCGGCTCCTACAATGAGCAGTTCTTC.

This chain joins TRBV6-1 and TRBJ2-1, with unresolved D. This CDR3 spans 14 amino acids. V was shortened by 5 bases and J by 9 bases, with 17 bases between the two germline ends. CDR1 and CDR2 from the germline V gene are MNHNS and SASEGT. The CDR3: CASSIPTEHGEQFF. CDR3 bases: TGTGCCAGCAGTATACCCACGGAGCACGGTGAGCAGTTCTTC.

This clone was observed once. The J gene is TRBJ1-2, the V gene TRBV29-1, with 7 bases matching TRBD1. The CDR3 runs to 15 residues. The V segment lost 7 bases and the J segment 2 bases; nucleotides outside the gene matches: 13. Germline values: CDR1 SQVTM, CDR2 ANQGSEA. CDR3 DNA: TGCAGCGCCCAACCCTTTGGGACAGACAACTATGGCTACACCTTC. Residues: CSAQPFGTDNYGYTF.

The V call is TRBV9, the J call TRBJ2-1; TRBD2 matches 7 bases. Germline V gives CDR1 SGDLS, CDR2 YYNGEE. There are 14 residues in the CDR3. Trimming took 0 bases from V and 6 from J; bases not matched to a gene: 3. The CDR3 protein is CASSVAPGGNEQFF. Written as DNA, the CDR3 is TGTGCCAGCAGCGTAGCGCCGGGAGGCAATGAGCAGTTCTTC.

The V and J genes are TRBV27 and TRBJ1-2; TRBD1 aligns across 9 bases. There are 13 residues in the CDR3. Trimming removed 4 bases from V and 13 bases from J; junction bases left unmatched: 10. Germline V gene sequence: CDR1 MNHEY, CDR2 SMNVEV (reference sequence). CDR3 region: CASSSRGTGYLTF. CDR3 DNA sequence: TGTGCCAGCAGTTCTCGGGGGACAGGGTACCTCACCTTC.

The chain uses TRBV6-1 and TRBJ1-1; D gene ambiguous. V gave up 8 bases and J gave up 3 bases, with 13 bases separating them. Germline V gene data show CDR1 as MNHNS and CDR2 as SASEGT. The CDR3 runs 13 residues. The CDR3 DNA follows: TGTGCCAGCGGATCTAAGAGGGACACTGAAGCTTTCTTT. It encodes CASGSKRDTEAFF.

The J gene is TRBJ1-2, the V gene TRBV15; D unclear. The ends were cut back, 1 base at V and 7 bases at J, with 10 bases in the middle. The CDR3 is 13 residues long. The germline CDR1 and CDR2 sequences are LNHNV and YYDKDF (reference sequence). The CDR3 protein is CATSRGSGPGYTF. CDR3 coding DNA: TGTGCCACCAGCAGAGGCAGCGGTCCTGGCTACACCTTC.